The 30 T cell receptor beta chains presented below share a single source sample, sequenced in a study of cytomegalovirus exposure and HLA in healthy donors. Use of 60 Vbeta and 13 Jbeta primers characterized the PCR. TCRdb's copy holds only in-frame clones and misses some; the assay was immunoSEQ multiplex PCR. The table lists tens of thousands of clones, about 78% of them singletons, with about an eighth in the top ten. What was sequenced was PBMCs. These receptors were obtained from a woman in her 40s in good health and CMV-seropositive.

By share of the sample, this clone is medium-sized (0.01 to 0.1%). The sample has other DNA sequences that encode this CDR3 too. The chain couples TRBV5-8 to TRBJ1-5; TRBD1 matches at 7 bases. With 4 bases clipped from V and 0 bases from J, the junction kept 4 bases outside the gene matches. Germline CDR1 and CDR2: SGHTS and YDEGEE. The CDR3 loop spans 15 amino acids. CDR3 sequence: CASSLQGFSNQPQHF. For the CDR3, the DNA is TGTGCCAGCAGCCTACAGGGGTTTAGCAATCAGCCCCAGCATTTT.

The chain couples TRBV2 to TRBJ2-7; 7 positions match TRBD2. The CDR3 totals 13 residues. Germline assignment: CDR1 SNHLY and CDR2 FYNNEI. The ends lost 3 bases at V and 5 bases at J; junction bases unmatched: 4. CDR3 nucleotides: TGTGCCAGCAGTGACGGCCTAGCGGACGAGCAGTACTTC. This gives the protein CASSDGLADEQYF.

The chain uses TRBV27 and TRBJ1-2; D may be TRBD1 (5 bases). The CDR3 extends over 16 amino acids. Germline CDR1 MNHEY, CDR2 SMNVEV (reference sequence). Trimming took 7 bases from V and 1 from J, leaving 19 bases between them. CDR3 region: CASTFLGGGFNYGYTF. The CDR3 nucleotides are TGTGCCAGCACCTTCCTGGGGGGGGGTTTTAACTATGGCTACACCTTC.

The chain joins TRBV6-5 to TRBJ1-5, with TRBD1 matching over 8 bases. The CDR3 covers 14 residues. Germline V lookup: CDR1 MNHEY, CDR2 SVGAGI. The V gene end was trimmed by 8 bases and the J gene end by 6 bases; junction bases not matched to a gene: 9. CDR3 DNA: TGTGCCAGCCAGGACAGGGCGAAGGGTCAGCCCCAGCATTTT. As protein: CASQDRAKGQPQHF.

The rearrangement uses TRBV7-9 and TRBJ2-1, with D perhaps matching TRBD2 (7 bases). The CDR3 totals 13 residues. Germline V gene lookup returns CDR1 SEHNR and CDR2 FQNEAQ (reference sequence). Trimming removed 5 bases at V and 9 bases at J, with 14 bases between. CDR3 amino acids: CASSRGTTLEQFF. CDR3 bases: TGTGCCAGCAGCAGGGGGACTACTCTTGAGCAGTTCTTC.

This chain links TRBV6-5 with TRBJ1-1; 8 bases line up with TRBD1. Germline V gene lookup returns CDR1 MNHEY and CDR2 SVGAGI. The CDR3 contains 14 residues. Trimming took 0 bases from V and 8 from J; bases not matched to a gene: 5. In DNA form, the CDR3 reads TGTGCCAGCAGTTACTCCATCGACAGGGGAGAAGCTTTCTTT. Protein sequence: CASSYSIDRGEAFF.

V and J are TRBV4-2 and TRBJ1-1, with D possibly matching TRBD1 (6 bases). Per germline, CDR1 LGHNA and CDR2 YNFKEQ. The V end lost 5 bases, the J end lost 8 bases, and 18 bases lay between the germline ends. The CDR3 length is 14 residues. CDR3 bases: TGTGCCAGCAGCTTCCCAGGGGAGACAGCAGAAGCTTTCTTT. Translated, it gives CASSFPGETAEAFF.

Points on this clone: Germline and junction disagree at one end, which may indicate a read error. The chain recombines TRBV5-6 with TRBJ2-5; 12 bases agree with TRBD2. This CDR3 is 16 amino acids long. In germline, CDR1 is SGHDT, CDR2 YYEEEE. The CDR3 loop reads CASSPGLAGFREAQYF. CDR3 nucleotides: TGTGCCAGCAGCCCTGGACTAGCGGGATTTCGAGAGGCCCAGTACTTC.

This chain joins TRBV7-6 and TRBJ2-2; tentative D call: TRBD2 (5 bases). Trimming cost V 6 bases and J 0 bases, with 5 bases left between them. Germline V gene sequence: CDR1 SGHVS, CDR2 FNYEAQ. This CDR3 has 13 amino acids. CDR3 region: CASRTTNTGELFF. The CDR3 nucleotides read TGTGCCAGCAGGACTACGAACACCGGGGAGCTGTTTTTT.

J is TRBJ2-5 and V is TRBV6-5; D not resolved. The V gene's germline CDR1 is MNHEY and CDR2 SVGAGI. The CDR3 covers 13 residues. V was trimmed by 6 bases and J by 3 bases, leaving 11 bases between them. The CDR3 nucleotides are TGTGCCAGCAGCTACCTGGCCAAAGAGACCCAGTACTTC. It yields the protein CASSYLAKETQYF.

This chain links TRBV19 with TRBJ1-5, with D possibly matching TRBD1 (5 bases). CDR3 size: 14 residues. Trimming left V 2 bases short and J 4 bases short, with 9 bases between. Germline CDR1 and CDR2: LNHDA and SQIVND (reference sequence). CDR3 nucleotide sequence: TGTGCCAGTAGTATACGGGACTATAATCAGCCCCAGCATTTT. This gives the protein CASSIRDYNQPQHF.

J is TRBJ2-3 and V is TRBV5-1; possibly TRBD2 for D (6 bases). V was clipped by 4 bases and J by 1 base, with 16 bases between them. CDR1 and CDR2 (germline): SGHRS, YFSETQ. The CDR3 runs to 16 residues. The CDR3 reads CASSPEGRGGTDTQYF. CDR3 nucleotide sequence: TGCGCCAGCAGCCCCGAGGGCCGCGGGGGCACAGATACGCAGTATTTT.

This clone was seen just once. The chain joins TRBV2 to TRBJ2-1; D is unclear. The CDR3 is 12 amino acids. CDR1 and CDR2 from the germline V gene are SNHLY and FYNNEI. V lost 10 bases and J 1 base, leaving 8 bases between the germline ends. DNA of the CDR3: TGTGCCATCGCGATATCCTACAATGAGCAGTTCTTC. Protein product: CAIAISYNEQFF.

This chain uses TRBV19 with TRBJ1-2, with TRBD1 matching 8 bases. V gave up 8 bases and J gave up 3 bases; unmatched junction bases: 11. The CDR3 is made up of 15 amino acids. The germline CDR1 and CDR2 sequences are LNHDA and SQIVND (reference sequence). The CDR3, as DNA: TGTGCCAGTCAAGGGACAGGCCGTCCTTACTATGGCTACACCTTC. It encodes CASQGTGRPYYGYTF.

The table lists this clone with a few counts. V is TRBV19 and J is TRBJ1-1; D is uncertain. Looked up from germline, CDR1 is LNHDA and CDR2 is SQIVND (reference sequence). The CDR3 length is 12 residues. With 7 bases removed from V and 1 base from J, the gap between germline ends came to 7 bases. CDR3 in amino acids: CASKLQNTEAFF. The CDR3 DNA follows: TGTGCCAGTAAGCTGCAGAACACTGAAGCTTTCTTT.

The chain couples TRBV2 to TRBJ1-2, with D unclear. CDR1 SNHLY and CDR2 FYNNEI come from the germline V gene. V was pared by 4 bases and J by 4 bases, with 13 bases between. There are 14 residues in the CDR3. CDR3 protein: CASSAMVTGYGYTF. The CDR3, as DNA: TGTGCCAGCAGTGCGATGGTGACGGGCTATGGCTACACCTTC.

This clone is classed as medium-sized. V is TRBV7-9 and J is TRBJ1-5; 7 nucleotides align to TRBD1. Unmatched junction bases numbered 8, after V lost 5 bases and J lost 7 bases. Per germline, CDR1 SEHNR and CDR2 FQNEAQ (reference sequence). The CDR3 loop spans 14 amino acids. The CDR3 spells CASSPQGERQPQHF. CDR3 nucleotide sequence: TGTGCCAGCAGCCCTCAGGGGGAACGGCAGCCCCAGCATTTT. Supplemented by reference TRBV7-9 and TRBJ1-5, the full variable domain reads DTGVSQNPRHKITKRGQNVTFRCDPISEHNRLYWYRQTLGQGPEFLTYFQNEAQLEKSRLLSDRFSAERPKGSFSTLEIQRTEQGDSAMYLCASSPQGERQPQHFGDGTRLSIL.

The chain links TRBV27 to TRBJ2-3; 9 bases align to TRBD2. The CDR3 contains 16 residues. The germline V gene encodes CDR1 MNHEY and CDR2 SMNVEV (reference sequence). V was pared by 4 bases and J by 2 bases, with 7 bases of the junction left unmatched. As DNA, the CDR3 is TGTGCCAGCAGTTCGGGACTAGCTTATCCCACAGATACGCAGTATTTT. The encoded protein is CASSSGLAYPTDTQYF.

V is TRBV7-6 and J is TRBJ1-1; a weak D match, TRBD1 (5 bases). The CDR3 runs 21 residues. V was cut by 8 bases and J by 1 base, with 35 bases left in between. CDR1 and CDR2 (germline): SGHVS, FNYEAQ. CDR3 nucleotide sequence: TGTGCCAGCCCTAAGGGGCGGAACGTCGCCACCTTGCTTTCGTGGAACACTGAAGCTTTCTTT. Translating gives CASPKGRNVATLLSWNTEAFF.

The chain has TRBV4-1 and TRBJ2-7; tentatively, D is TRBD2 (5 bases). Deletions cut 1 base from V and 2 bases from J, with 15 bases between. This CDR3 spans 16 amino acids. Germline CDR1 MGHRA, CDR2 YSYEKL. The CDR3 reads CASSQGGGRATYEQYF. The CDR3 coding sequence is TGCGCCAGCAGCCAAGGAGGAGGACGTGCAACCTACGAGCAGTACTTC.

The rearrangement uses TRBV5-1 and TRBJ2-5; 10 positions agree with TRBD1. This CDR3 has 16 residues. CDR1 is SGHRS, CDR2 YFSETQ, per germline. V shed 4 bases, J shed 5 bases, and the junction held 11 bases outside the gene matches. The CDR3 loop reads CASSPGTGVGGETQYF. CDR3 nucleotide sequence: TGCGCCAGCAGCCCCGGGACAGGGGTCGGTGGGGAGACCCAGTACTTC.

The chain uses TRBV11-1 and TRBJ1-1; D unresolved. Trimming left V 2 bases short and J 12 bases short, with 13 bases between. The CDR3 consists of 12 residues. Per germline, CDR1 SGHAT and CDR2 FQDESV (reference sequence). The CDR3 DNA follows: TGTGCCAGCAGCTTACCCCTAATCGATCCTTTCTTT. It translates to CASSLPLIDPFF.

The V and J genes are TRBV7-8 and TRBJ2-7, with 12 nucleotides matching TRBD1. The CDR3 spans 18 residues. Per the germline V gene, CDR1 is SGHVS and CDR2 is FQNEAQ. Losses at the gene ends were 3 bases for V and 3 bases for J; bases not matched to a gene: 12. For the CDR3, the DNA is TGTGCCAGCAGCTTCCGAGGGACAGGGGGCGGCCGAGGCTACGAGCAGTACTTC. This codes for CASSFRGTGGGRGYEQYF.

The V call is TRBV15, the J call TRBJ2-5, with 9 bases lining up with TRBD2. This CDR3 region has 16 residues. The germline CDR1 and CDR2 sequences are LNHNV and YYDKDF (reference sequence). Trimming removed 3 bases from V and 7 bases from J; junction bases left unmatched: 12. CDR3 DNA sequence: TGTGCCACCAGCAGCCCTCTAGCGGGGACCCTTTCGACCCAGTACTTC. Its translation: CATSSPLAGTLSTQYF.

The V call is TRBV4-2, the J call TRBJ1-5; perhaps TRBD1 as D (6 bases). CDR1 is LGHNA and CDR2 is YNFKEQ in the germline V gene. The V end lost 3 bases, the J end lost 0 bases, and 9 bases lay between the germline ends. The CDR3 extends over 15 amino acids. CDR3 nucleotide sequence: TGTGCCAGCAGCCACGAACAGGGTAGCAATCAGCCCCAGCATTTT. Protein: CASSHEQGSNQPQHF.

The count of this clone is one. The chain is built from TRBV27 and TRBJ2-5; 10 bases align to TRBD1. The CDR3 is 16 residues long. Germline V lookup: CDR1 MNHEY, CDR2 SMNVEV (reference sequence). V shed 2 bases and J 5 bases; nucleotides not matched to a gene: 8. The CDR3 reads CASSLSRGQGIETQYF. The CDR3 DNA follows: TGTGCCAGCAGTTTAAGTAGGGGACAGGGGATCGAGACCCAGTACTTC.

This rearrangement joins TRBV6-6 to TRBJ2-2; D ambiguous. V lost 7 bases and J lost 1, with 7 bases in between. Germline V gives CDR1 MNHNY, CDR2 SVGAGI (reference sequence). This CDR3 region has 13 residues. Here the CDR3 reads CASNLGNTGELFF. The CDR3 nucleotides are TGTGCCAGCAACCTCGGGAACACCGGGGAGCTGTTTTTT.

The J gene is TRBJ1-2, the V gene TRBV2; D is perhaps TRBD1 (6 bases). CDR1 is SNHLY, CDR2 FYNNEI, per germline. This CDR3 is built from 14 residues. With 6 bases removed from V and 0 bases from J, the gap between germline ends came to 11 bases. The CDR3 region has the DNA TGTGCCAGCAGGGGGGCCACTGCTAACTATGGCTACACCTTC. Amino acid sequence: CASRGATANYGYTF.

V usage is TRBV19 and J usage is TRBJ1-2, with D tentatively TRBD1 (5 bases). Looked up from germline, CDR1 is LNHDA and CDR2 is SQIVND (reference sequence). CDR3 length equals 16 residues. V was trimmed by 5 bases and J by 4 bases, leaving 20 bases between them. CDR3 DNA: TGTGCCAGTAGTTCCCACCATACATCCGACAGCTATGGCTACACCTTC. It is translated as CASSSHHTSDSYGYTF.

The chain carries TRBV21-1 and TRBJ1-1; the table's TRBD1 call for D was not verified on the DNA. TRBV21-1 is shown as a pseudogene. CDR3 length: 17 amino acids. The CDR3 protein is CASSKVVQGPTNTEAFF. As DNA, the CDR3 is TGTGCCAGCAGCAAAGTGGTGCAGGGCCCTACGAACACTGAAGCTTTCTTT.